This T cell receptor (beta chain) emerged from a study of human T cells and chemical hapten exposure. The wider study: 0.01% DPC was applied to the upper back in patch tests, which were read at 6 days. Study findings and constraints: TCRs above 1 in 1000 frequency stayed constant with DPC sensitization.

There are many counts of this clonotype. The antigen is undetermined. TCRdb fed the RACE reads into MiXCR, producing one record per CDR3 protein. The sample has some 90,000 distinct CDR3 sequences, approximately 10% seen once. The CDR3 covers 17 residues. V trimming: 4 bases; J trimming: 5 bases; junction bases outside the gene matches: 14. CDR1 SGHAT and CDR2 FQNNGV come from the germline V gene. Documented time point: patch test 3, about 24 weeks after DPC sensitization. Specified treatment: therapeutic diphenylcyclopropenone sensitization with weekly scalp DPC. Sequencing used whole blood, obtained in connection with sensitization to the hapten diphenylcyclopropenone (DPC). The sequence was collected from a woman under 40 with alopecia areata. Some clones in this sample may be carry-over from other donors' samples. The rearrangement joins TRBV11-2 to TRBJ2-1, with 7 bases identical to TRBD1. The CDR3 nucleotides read TGTGCCAGCAGCTCCCTTCCCGGGACAGTCATAAACAATGAGCAGTTCTTC. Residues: CASSSLPGTVINNEQFF.